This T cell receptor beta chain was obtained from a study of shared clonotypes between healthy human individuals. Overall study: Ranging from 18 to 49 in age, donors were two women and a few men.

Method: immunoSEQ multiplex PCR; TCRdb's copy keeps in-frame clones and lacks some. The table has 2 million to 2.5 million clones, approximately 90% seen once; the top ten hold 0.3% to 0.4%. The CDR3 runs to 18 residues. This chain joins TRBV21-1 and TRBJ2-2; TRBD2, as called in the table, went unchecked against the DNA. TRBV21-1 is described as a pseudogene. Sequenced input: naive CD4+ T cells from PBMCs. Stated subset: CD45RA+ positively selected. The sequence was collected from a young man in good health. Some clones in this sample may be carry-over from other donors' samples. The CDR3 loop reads CASSPPLGGDINTGELFF. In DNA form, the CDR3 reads TGTGCCAGCAGCCCCCCACTGGGGGGGGATATCAACACCGGGGAGCTGTTTTTT.